The 31 T cell receptor beta chains given below trace back to one sample, sequenced in a study of T-cell reconstitution after alpha-beta-depleted transplantation in children. Unique molecular identifiers featured in how the TCRbeta library was prepared. Using its own MiXCR run on the PCR reads, TCRdb lists one record per CDR3 protein. This table has about 360,000 distinct CDR3 sequences, 13% appearing once. This sample comprised PBMCs, obtained from the stem cell graft. The receptors originated from a human donor who donated a stem cell graft to a child with Fanconi anemia.

The chain has TRBV28 and TRBJ2-7; D call uncertain. The V end lost 4 bases, the J end lost 0 bases, and 10 bases lay between the germline ends. There are 14 residues in the CDR3. Per the germline V gene, CDR1 is MDHEN and CDR2 is SYDVKM. The CDR3 DNA follows: TGTGCCAGCAGTTGGCAGAGGAGCTCCTACGAGCAGTACGTC. The encoded protein is CASSWQRSSYEQYV.

This chain's CDR3 is CSAGLAGGQETQYF. The DNA of the CDR3 is TGCAGTGCTGGACTAGCGGGGGGACAAGAGACCCAGTACTTC. This chain links TRBV20-1 with TRBJ2-5; 14 nucleotides line up with TRBD2. Per the germline V gene, CDR1 is DFQATT and CDR2 is SNEGSKA (reference sequence). After removal of 5 bases from V and 2 bases from J, the junction contained 1 base not matched to a gene. The length of the CDR3 is 14 residues.

This clonotype was detected only a few times. The chain recombines TRBV5-5 with TRBJ1-1; no definite D call. The CDR3 length is 17 residues. The V gene's germline CDR1 is SGHKS and CDR2 YYEKEE (reference sequence). Trimming pared 1 base from V and 3 bases from J, leaving 19 bases between. The CDR3 here is CASSLLVEPSADTEAFF. CDR3 nucleotides: TGTGCCAGCAGCTTGCTGGTAGAGCCCAGTGCGGACACTGAAGCTTTCTTT.

This clonotype was counted only a few times. This chain joins TRBV5-5 and TRBJ1-1; TRBD1 matches 8 bases. Germline values: CDR1 SGHKS, CDR2 YYEKEE (reference sequence). V lost 0 bases and J lost 10; bases outside the gene matches: 11. This CDR3 has 15 residues. CDR3 region: CASSLEFVQGAGAFF. CDR3 sequence (DNA): TGTGCCAGCAGCTTGGAATTTGTGCAGGGGGCTGGAGCTTTCTTT. Filled out from reference TRBV5-5 and TRBJ1-1, the complete variable domain reads DAGVTQSPTHLIKTRGQQVTLRCSPISGHKSVSWYQQVLGQGPQFIFQYYEKEERGRGNFPDRFSARQFPNYSSELNVNALLLGDSALYLCASSLEFVQGAGAFFGQGTRLTVV.

This clonotype was recorded a few times. This chain connects TRBV20-1 to TRBJ2-3; 15 bases align to TRBD2. The CDR3 loop spans 13 amino acids. The junction had 2 bases not matched to a gene; V was cut back by 7 bases and J by 6 bases. Germline values: CDR1 DFQATT, CDR2 SNEGSKA (reference sequence). For the CDR3, the DNA is TGCAGTGGAGGGACTAGCGGGGGGGATACGCAGTATTTT. Translated: CSGGTSGGDTQYF.

This chain uses TRBV29-1 with TRBJ2-2; D gene unclear. This CDR3 region has 14 residues. Germline CDR1 SQVTM, CDR2 ANQGSEA. The ends were cut back, 3 bases at V and 1 base at J, with 9 bases in the middle. The DNA of the CDR3 is TGCAGCGTTGATGGCGGCTTGAACACCGGGGAGCTGTTTTTT. Its protein product is CSVDGGLNTGELFF.

This chain links TRBV18 with TRBJ1-1; D remains ambiguous. There are 13 residues in the CDR3. Germline CDR1 reads KGHSH; CDR2 reads LQKENI. Trimming took off 3 bases at V and 9 bases at J, with 14 bases between the two ends. The CDR3 coding sequence is TGTGCCAGCTCACCCTTAGGAGGATCTCAAGCTTTCTTT. This codes for CASSPLGGSQAFF.

This CDR3 reads CATLGGTSANTGELFF. DNA of the CDR3: TGTGCCACCCTGGGGGGTACCTCCGCGAACACCGGGGAGCTGTTTTTT. This chain joins TRBV7-8 and TRBJ2-2; a possible D gene is TRBD2 (6 bases). Germline CDR1 is SGHVS and CDR2 is FQNEAQ. Trimming stripped 10 bases from V and 0 bases from J, with 18 bases between. This CDR3 comprises 16 residues.

As regards this clonotype: An end of the junction does not agree with germline; a read error may underlie this. The chain combines TRBV5-1 with TRBJ1-3; the D gene is possibly TRBD1 (5 bases). CDR3 size: 13 residues. In germline, CDR1 is SGHRS, CDR2 YFSETQ. The CDR3 is CSSSVGHADTIYF. Here the CDR3 DNA reads TGCTCCAGCAGCGTAGGACACGCGGACACCATATATTTT.

The V call is TRBV5-1, the J call TRBJ2-7; 9 nucleotides match TRBD1. Germline V gives CDR1 SGHRS, CDR2 YFSETQ. V lost 4 bases to trimming and J lost 0 bases; unmatched junction nucleotides: 17. This CDR3 spans 19 amino acids. DNA of the CDR3: TGCGCCAGCAGCCCCGAGGGGGACAGGGCCTATTCCAGCTCCTACGAGCAGTACTTC. As protein: CASSPEGDRAYSSSYEQYF.

The V gene is TRBV19, the J gene TRBJ1-1; D is possibly TRBD1 (6 bases). Germline assignment: CDR1 LNHDA and CDR2 SQIVND (reference sequence). The CDR3 loop spans 13 amino acids. Trimming removed 3 bases from V and 3 bases from J, with 8 bases in between. The CDR3 coding sequence is TGTGCCAGTAGTATGAGGGGGGACACTGAAGCTTTCTTT. It specifies CASSMRGDTEAFF.

The chain combines TRBV6-2 or TRBV6-3 with TRBJ1-1, with D uncertain. The CDR3 contains 14 residues. Trimming removed 8 bases from V and 0 bases from J, with 13 bases in between. Germline-derived CDR1 and CDR2 are MNHEY and SVGEGT. CDR3 in amino acids: CASSGPILNTEAFF. CDR3 nucleotide sequence: TGTGCCAGCTCAGGCCCCATTTTGAACACTGAAGCTTTCTTT.

The table lists this clonotype with a few counts. V gene TRBV12-3 or TRBV12-4 combines with J gene TRBJ2-4, with 7 nucleotides matching TRBD2. The CDR3 sequence is 16 residues long. J gave up 12 bases and V 2 bases, and 16 bases lay outside the gene matches. As DNA, the CDR3 is TGTGCCAGCAGTTTAACTGGACTAGAATACCCTCTGGATCAGTACTTC. Translating gives CASSLTGLEYPLDQYF.

This clonotype was seen at least ten times. The CDR3 DNA reads TGTGCCAGCTCAACAGACAGGGCTTACAATGAGCAGTTCTTC. Translating it yields CASSTDRAYNEQFF. The genes are TRBV6-1 and TRBJ2-1, with 7 bases that match TRBD1. Germline CDR1 MNHNS, CDR2 SASEGT. The junction had 8 bases not matched to a gene; V was cut back by 8 bases and J by 4 bases. There are 14 residues in the CDR3.

This clonotype was counted ten times or more. This sequence joins TRBV18 and TRBJ2-1; 7 bases map to TRBD1. The length of the CDR3 is 14 residues. In germline, CDR1 is KGHSH, CDR2 LQKENI. J was trimmed by 6 bases and V by 4 bases; bases with no gene match: 6. The DNA of the CDR3 is TGTGCCAGCTCACATGCTGCAGGGGGCAATGAGCAGTTCTTC. As protein: CASSHAAGGNEQFF.

This clonotype was seen a few times. This chain joins TRBV7-8 and TRBJ2-6, with 7 bases aligning to TRBD1. V lost 4 bases and J lost 0; bases outside the gene matches: 12. Germline assignment: CDR1 SGHVS and CDR2 FQNEAQ. The CDR3 sequence is 19 residues long. CDR3 in amino acids: CASSSRLRGQSSGANVLTF. Here the CDR3 DNA reads TGTGCCAGCAGCTCCCGTCTCCGGGGACAGAGCTCTGGGGCCAACGTCCTGACTTTC.

This clonotype came up a few times. The J gene is TRBJ1-5, the V gene TRBV10-2; no definite D call. Per the germline V gene, CDR1 is WSHSY and CDR2 is SAAADI. The CDR3 has 14 amino acids. V was cut by 3 bases and J by 1 base, with 7 bases left in between. The CDR3 bases are TGCGCCAGCAGTGATAGGGAAAGCAATCAGCCCCAGCATTTT. Amino acid sequence: CASSDRESNQPQHF.

The V gene is TRBV6-6, the J gene TRBJ1-2; D might be TRBD1 (5 bases). This CDR3 has 13 residues. In germline, CDR1 is MNHNY, CDR2 SVGAGI (reference sequence). The ends were cut back, 5 bases at V and 4 bases at J, with 11 bases in the middle. In nucleotides, the CDR3 is TGTGCCAGCAGTGTGACAGAAGCCTATGGCTACACCTTC. It translates to CASSVTEAYGYTF.

The V gene is TRBV15, the J gene TRBJ2-2, with TRBD2 matching 11 bases. Germline V gene lookup returns CDR1 LNHNV and CDR2 YYDKDF (reference sequence). CDR3 length: 14 residues. V lost 5 bases, J lost 6 bases, and 2 bases stayed unmatched. CDR3 sequence reads: CATSRLAGPGELFF. DNA of the CDR3: TGTGCCACCAGCCGACTAGCGGGGCCCGGGGAGCTGTTTTTT.

The chain couples TRBV12-3 or TRBV12-4 to TRBJ1-1, with D possibly being TRBD1 (5 bases). The V and J ends lost 5 bases and 6 bases respectively, with 13 bases between them. The CDR3 extends over 13 amino acids. The CDR3 spells CASSPGDGAEAFF. CDR3 DNA: TGTGCCAGCAGTCCGGGGGACGGGGCTGAAGCTTTCTTT.

This clonotype turned up a few times. The chain is built from TRBV7-9 and TRBJ2-7, with D perhaps TRBD2 (5 bases). V was pared by 3 bases and J by 0 bases, with 9 bases between. This CDR3 comprises 14 residues. The V gene's germline CDR1 is SEHNR and CDR2 FQNEAQ (reference sequence). The CDR3 region has the DNA TGTGCCAGCAGCTTCGGGGAATTCTCCTACGAGCAGTACTTC. Encoded protein: CASSFGEFSYEQYF.

The chain employs TRBV10-3 and TRBJ1-1; D gene ambiguous. This CDR3 is built from 12 residues. Per the germline V gene, CDR1 is ENHRY and CDR2 is SYGVKD. Trimming took off 3 bases at V and 2 bases at J, with 4 bases between the two ends. CDR3 residues: CAISDSNTEAFF. The DNA for the CDR3 is TGTGCCATCAGTGACTCCAACACTGAAGCTTTCTTT.

Ten or more counts support this clonotype. The CDR3 protein is CASSPRGGPNTGELFF. CDR3 DNA sequence: TGTGCCAGCAGCCCTAGGGGGGGCCCGAACACCGGGGAGCTGTTTTTT. This chain uses TRBV7-2 with TRBJ2-2, with D possibly TRBD2 on 7 matching bases. In germline, CDR1 is SGHTA, CDR2 FQGNSA. The V gene lost 5 bases and the J gene lost 0 bases, with 13 bases spanning the gap. The CDR3 is 16 residues long.

This clonotype was seen only a few times. This CDR3 is CSATSGLLYEQYV. The CDR3 DNA sequence: TGCAGTGCAACTAGCGGCCTCCTCTACGAGCAGTACGTC. The V gene is TRBV20-1, the J gene TRBJ2-7; 8 positions agree with TRBD2. The germline V gene encodes CDR1 DFQATT and CDR2 SNEGSKA (reference sequence). The V gene end was trimmed by 6 bases and the J gene end by 3 bases; junction bases not matched to a gene: 7. The CDR3 sequence is 13 residues long.

Here the CDR3 reads CAWMNPRSWTGELFF. CDR3 DNA: TGTGCCTGGATGAACCCCCGGTCGTGGACCGGGGAGCTGTTTTTT. The chain uses TRBV30 and TRBJ2-2; D uncertain. Deletions cut 4 bases from V and 5 bases from J, with 17 bases between. The CDR3 has 15 amino acids. Germline lookup yields CDR1 GTSNPN and CDR2 SVGIG (reference sequence). The whole variable domain, remainder taken from reference TRBV30 and TRBJ2-2, is SQTIHQWPATLVQPVGSPLSLECTVEGTSNPNLYWYRQAAGRGLQLLFYSVGIGQISSEVPQNLSASRPQDRQFILSSKKLLLSDSGFYLCAWMNPRSWTGELFFGEGSRLTVL.

This clonotype appeared many times. The chain recombines TRBV7-2 with TRBJ1-1; D remains ambiguous. Looked up from germline, CDR1 is SGHTA and CDR2 is FQGNSA. Trimming left V 2 bases short and J 11 bases short, with 9 bases between. The length of the CDR3 is 11 residues. The DNA of the CDR3 is TGTGCCAGCAGCTTACTGGTCAGTGCTTTCTTT. This translates into CASSLLVSAFF.

The rearrangement links TRBV5-1 to TRBJ1-6; possible D gene TRBD1, 5 bases. V was pared by 0 bases and J by 14 bases, with 21 bases between. The CDR3 runs 16 residues. The V gene's germline CDR1 is SGHRS and CDR2 YFSETQ. The CDR3 sequence: CASSLEAASGRKALHF. The CDR3, as DNA: TGCGCCAGCAGCTTGGAGGCAGCGTCAGGGCGTAAGGCCCTCCACTTT.

The V and J genes are TRBV6-1 and TRBJ2-6, with D unclear. CDR1 is MNHNS, CDR2 SASEGT, per germline. Trimming left V 6 bases short and J 1 base short, with 7 bases between. The CDR3 extends over 14 amino acids. CDR3 in amino acids: CASSLMSGANVLTF. The CDR3 DNA follows: TGTGCCAGCAGCCTCATGTCTGGGGCCAACGTCCTGACTTTC.

This clonotype was counted many times. The rearrangement uses TRBV7-2 and TRBJ1-1, with D tentatively TRBD1 (6 bases). Germline CDR1 reads SGHTA; CDR2 reads FQGNSA. The CDR3 has 12 residues. Trimming removed 6 bases at V and 5 bases at J, with 10 bases between. The CDR3 reads CASRGDRTEAFF. The CDR3 nucleotides read TGTGCCAGCAGAGGAGACAGGACTGAAGCTTTCTTT.

This clonotype was counted between two and nine times. V is TRBV15 and J is TRBJ2-5, with 9 bases aligning to TRBD1. The length of the CDR3 is 16 residues. J gave up 4 bases and V 5 bases, and 11 bases lay outside the gene matches. Germline V lookup: CDR1 LNHNV, CDR2 YYDKDF (reference sequence). In DNA, the CDR3 is TGTGCCACCAGCTCCCGGACAGGGGTCGCGGCAGAGACCCAGTACTTC. It yields the protein CATSSRTGVAAETQYF.

This clonotype was detected a few times. V is TRBV3-1 and J is TRBJ1-1; D gene ambiguous. Germline CDR1 reads LGHDT; CDR2 reads YNNKEL (reference sequence). The CDR3 is 11 amino acids. V lost 3 bases and J lost 11, with 10 bases in between. CDR3 DNA sequence: TGTGCCAGCAGCCAGTCTACGGTTGCTTTCTTT. It translates to CASSQSTVAFF.